This T cell receptor beta chain emerged from a study of response to subunit inactivated influenza vaccine. Trimming cost V 0 bases and J 0 bases, with 7 bases left between them. This CDR3 has 15 residues. The germline gives CDR1 SGHRS, CDR2 YFSETQ. This clonotype has ten or more counts. Its antigen remains unknown. TCRdb used MiXCR to reprocess the RT-PCR reads, holding one entry per CDR3 protein. This sample has approximately 520,000 distinct CDR3 sequences; approximately 15% occur once, and the top ten carry roughly 3%. Study-level points and caveats: Each seasonal influenza vaccination recruits few new T cells, the authors suggested.

This chain links TRBV5-1 with TRBJ2-4, with D possibly being TRBD1 (6 bases). Sequencing used CD4+ T cells sorted from PBMCs, obtained roughly 24 months after vaccination. The source is a man aged 45-69 years who received an inactivated influenza vaccine. CDR3 sequence (DNA): TGCGCCAGCAGCTTGGGGGGGCAAGCCAAAAACATTCAGTACTTC. The encoded protein is CASSLGGQAKNIQYF. Full variable domain (missing parts from reference TRBV5-1 and TRBJ2-4): KAGVTQTPRYLIKTRGQQVTLSCSPISGHRSVSWYQQTPGQGLQFLFEYFSETQRNKGNFPGRFSGRQFSNSRSEMNVSTLELGDSALYLCASSLGGQAKNIQYFGAGTRLSVL.